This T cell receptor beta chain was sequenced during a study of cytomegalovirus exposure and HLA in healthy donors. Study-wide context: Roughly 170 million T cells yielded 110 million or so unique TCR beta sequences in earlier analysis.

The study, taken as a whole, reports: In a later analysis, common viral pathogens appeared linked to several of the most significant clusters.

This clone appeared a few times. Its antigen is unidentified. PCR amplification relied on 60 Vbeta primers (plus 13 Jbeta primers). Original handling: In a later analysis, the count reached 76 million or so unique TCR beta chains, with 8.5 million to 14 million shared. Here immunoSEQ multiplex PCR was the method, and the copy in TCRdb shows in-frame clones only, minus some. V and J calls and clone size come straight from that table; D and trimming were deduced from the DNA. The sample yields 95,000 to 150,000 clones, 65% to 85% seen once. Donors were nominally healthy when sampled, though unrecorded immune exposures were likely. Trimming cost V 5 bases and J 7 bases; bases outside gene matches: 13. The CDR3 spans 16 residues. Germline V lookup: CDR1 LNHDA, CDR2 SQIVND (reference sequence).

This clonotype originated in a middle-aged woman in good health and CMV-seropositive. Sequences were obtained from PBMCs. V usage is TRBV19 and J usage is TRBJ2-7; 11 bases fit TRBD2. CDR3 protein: CASSLSSGRLGQEQYF. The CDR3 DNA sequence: TGTGCCAGTAGTCTCTCTAGCGGGAGGTTAGGACAGGAGCAGTACTTC.